These 14 T cell receptor beta chains were sequenced from one sample in a study of chemoradiotherapy in HPV16-positive cancers. The repertoire was sequenced with immunoSEQ multiplex PCR; TCRdb's copy has only in-frame clones and lacks some. Of under 85,000 clones in the sample, about 88% were seen once. The input for sequencing was blood, taken from a patient who underwent chemoradiotherapy. Source of these receptors: a human donor with HPV-associated anogenital cancer.

The rearrangement uses TRBV10-3 and TRBJ1-5, with D possibly matching TRBD1 (6 bases). The germline CDR1 and CDR2 sequences are ENHRY and SYGVKD. CDR3 length: 14 amino acids. Trimming pared 5 bases from V and 4 bases from J, leaving 12 bases between. The CDR3 DNA reads TGTGCCATCAGTAACTCGGACAGTAATCAGCCCCAGCATTTT. Translating gives CAISNSDSNQPQHF.

The V gene is TRBV5-4, the J gene TRBJ1-2; maybe TRBD1 (6 bases). Germline lookup yields CDR1 SGHNT and CDR2 YYREEE (reference sequence). V was clipped by 0 bases and J by 4 bases, with 16 bases between them. The CDR3 covers 16 residues. The CDR3 DNA follows: TGTGCCAGCAGCTTGGCCCTCGAGGGGGTCAGCTATGGCTACACCTTC. Its translation: CASSLALEGVSYGYTF. The full variable domain, with the rest looked up from reference TRBV5-4 and TRBJ1-2, is ETGVTQSPTHLIKTRGQQVTLRCSSQSGHNTVSWYQQALGQGPQFIFQYYREEENGRGNFPPRFSGLQFPNYSSELNVNALELDDSALYLCASSLALEGVSYGYTFGSGTRLTVV.

The chain employs TRBV6-6 and TRBJ1-4; the D is unclear. CDR1 and CDR2 from the germline V gene are MNHNY and SVGAGI (reference sequence). Trimming removed 2 bases at V and 4 bases at J, with 5 bases between. The CDR3 length is 13 residues. The CDR3 nucleotides are TGTGCCAGCAGTTACCGAATTAATGAAAAACTGTTTTTT. Its translation: CASSYRINEKLFF.

The chain links TRBV6-5 to TRBJ1-2; 9 positions agree with TRBD1. The germline V gene encodes CDR1 MNHEY and CDR2 SVGAGI. CDR3 length equals 15 residues. J gave up 7 bases and V 2 bases, and 8 bases lay outside the gene matches. The DNA for the CDR3 is TGTGCCAGCAGTTACGGACGGACAGGGGCAGGTGGCTACACCTTC. Protein product: CASSYGRTGAGGYTF.

This clone was observed a single time. V gene TRBV5-6 combines with J gene TRBJ2-7, with 9 bases aligning to TRBD2. The junction had 6 bases not matched to a gene; V was cut back by 1 base and J by 4 bases. The CDR3 spans 15 residues. Per germline, CDR1 SGHDT and CDR2 YYEEEE. The CDR3 DNA is TGTGCCAGCAGCTTGTACGCGCGGGAGGGGTACGAGCAGTACTTC. Amino acid sequence: CASSLYAREGYEQYF.

V is TRBV29-1 and J is TRBJ2-1; the match to TRBD2 covers 7 bases. V was clipped by 8 bases and J by 7 bases; unmatched bases: 20. The CDR3 is made up of 16 amino acids. Germline loops: CDR1 SQVTM, CDR2 ANQGSEA. The CDR3 bases are TGCAGCCTTGGGGGGGACTTTAGGTACGGACGGAATGAGCAGTTCTTC. Amino acids: CSLGGDFRYGRNEQFF.

V gene TRBV9 combines with J gene TRBJ2-6; TRBD2 matches at 9 bases. This CDR3 has 23 residues. J was trimmed by 0 bases and V by 0 bases; bases with no gene match: 19. The germline V gene has CDR1 SGDLS and CDR2 YYNGEE. The CDR3 DNA reads as TGTGCCAGCAGCGTAGCTACACGGGTTTGCGGGAGGGCCGTGTGCTCTGGGGCCAACGTCCTGACTTTC. It yields the protein CASSVATRVCGRAVCSGANVLTF. The variable domain in full, with the rest retrieved from reference TRBV9 and TRBJ2-6, is DSGVTQTPKHLITATGQRVTLRCSPRSGDLSVYWYQQSLDQGLQFLIQYYNGEERAKGNILERFSAQQFPDLHSELNLSSLELGDSALYFCASSVATRVCGRAVCSGANVLTFGAGSRLTVL.

V usage is TRBV29-1 and J usage is TRBJ2-1; D is perhaps TRBD2 (6 bases). CDR1 and CDR2 from the germline V gene are SQVTM and ANQGSEA. The CDR3 is made up of 12 amino acids. CDR3 sequence: CIGGGLYNEQFF. Written as DNA, the CDR3 is TGCATTGGTGGGGGACTTTACAATGAGCAGTTCTTC.

The chain has TRBV11-3 and TRBJ2-3; the D gene is possibly TRBD2 (6 bases). The V and J ends lost 5 bases and 0 bases respectively, with 18 bases between them. Germline V gene lookup returns CDR1 SGHNT and CDR2 YENEEA. The CDR3 covers 17 residues. CDR3 region: CASSPGHSGTSTDTQYF. CDR3 bases: TGTGCCAGCAGCCCAGGACATAGCGGAACTAGCACAGATACGCAGTATTTT.

This rearrangement joins TRBV9 to TRBJ1-1; the D gene is possibly TRBD1 (6 bases). This CDR3 has 15 amino acids. Deletions cut 0 bases from V and 1 base from J, with 10 bases between. CDR1 and CDR2 from the germline V gene are SGDLS and YYNGEE. The CDR3 here is CASSVVGGGNTEAFF. The CDR3 DNA sequence: TGTGCCAGCAGCGTAGTGGGAGGGGGGAACACTGAAGCTTTCTTT.

The chain carries TRBV29-1 and TRBJ1-2; D is uncertain. The CDR3 is made up of 17 amino acids. From germline, CDR1 is SQVTM and CDR2 ANQGSEA. The V end was cut by 7 bases, the J end by 8 bases, with 32 bases between. The CDR3 sequence: CSGLRGPGKRIIGGYTF. CDR3 DNA sequence: TGCAGCGGCCTTCGTGGGCCGGGTAAACGGATTATTGGGGGCTACACCTTC. Full variable domain (missing parts from reference TRBV29-1 and TRBJ1-2): SAVISQKPSRDICQRGTSLTIQCQVDSQVTMMFWYRQQPGQSLTLIATANQGSEATYESGFVIDKFPISRPNLTFSTLTVSNMSPEDSSIYLCSGLRGPGKRIIGGYTFGSGTRLTVV.

The chain couples TRBV9 to TRBJ1-1; maybe TRBD1 (5 bases). The CDR3 consists of 16 residues. V dropped 0 bases and J dropped 0 bases, with 12 bases sitting between them. Germline values: CDR1 SGDLS, CDR2 YYNGEE. The CDR3 is CASSVGDLGMNTEAFF. The CDR3 DNA sequence: TGTGCCAGCAGCGTAGGGGACCTTGGGATGAACACTGAAGCTTTCTTT.

This clone was seen a handful of times. The V gene is TRBV14, the J gene TRBJ2-7, with a possible D match to TRBD1 (5 bases). This CDR3 is built from 14 residues. Germline assignment: CDR1 SGHDN and CDR2 FVKESK. Trimming left V 1 base short and J 2 bases short, with 9 bases between. CDR3 protein: CASSQGTSTYEQYF. The CDR3 DNA sequence: TGTGCCAGCAGCCAAGGGACATCAACCTACGAGCAGTACTTC.

The J gene is TRBJ2-7, the V gene TRBV30; the D is unclear. The V gene lost 2 bases and the J gene lost 6 bases, with 17 bases spanning the gap. CDR3 size: 14 residues. Per germline, CDR1 GTSNPN and CDR2 SVGIG (reference sequence). CDR3 protein: CAWSIRPISGEQYF. CDR3 DNA sequence: TGTGCCTGGAGTATCCGCCCCATTTCGGGCGAGCAGTACTTC.